Following are 8 T cell receptor beta chains from one sample sequenced in a study of blood T cell repertoires in COVID-19. Using immunoSEQ multiplex PCR, the repertoire was profiled, and TCRdb retains in-frame clones only, with some absent. The sample yields about 180,000 clones, roughly 86% seen once. Sequenced sample: peripheral blood. The origin of the receptors is a woman younger than 45 with active or convalescent COVID-19.

The CDR3 sequence is CASRGGLAVYNEQFF. DNA for the CDR3: TGTGCCAGTCGAGGGGGACTAGCGGTCTACAATGAGCAGTTCTTC. The rearrangement links TRBV2 to TRBJ2-1; 11 positions agree with TRBD2. V shed 9 bases, J shed 3 bases, and the junction held 7 bases outside the gene matches. Germline V gives CDR1 SNHLY, CDR2 FYNNEI. The CDR3 has 15 residues.

The chain carries TRBV7-9 and TRBJ2-2; a possible D gene is TRBD1 (7 bases). This CDR3 has 15 residues. CDR1 is SEHNR, CDR2 FQNEAQ, per germline (reference sequence). V was shortened by 5 bases and J by 5 bases, with 15 bases between the two germline ends. In DNA, the CDR3 is TGTGCCAGCAGCGCCACCAGGGGGGCTACCGGGGAGCTGTTTTTT. Amino acids: CASSATRGATGELFF. Based on the CDR3 plus reference TRBV7-9 and TRBJ2-2, the full variable domain is DTGVSQNPRHKITKRGQNVTFRCDPISEHNRLYWYRQTLGQGPEFLTYFQNEAQLEKSRLLSDRFSAERPKGSFSTLEIQRTEQGDSAMYLCASSATRGATGELFFGEGSRLTVL.

The chain links TRBV2 to TRBJ1-4; unclear D gene. The CDR3 sequence is 15 residues long. V was shortened by 9 bases and J by 4 bases, with 18 bases between the two germline ends. CDR1 and CDR2 from the germline V gene are SNHLY and FYNNEI. The CDR3 sequence: CASRNGPGFNEKLFF. The CDR3 nucleotides are TGTGCCAGTAGGAACGGCCCGGGATTTAATGAAAAACTGTTTTTT.

This clone showed up just a few times. The chain has TRBV19 and TRBJ2-7; perhaps TRBD2 as D (6 bases). V lost 5 bases, J lost 3 bases, and 11 bases lay in between. The CDR3 loop spans 13 amino acids. Per germline, CDR1 LNHDA and CDR2 SQIVND (reference sequence). The CDR3 sequence is CASSGDSLYEQYF. In DNA, the CDR3 is TGTGCCAGTAGTGGGGACTCACTCTACGAGCAGTACTTC.

The chain couples TRBV2 to TRBJ2-1; 10 bases are a match to TRBD1. Germline CDR1 SNHLY, CDR2 FYNNEI. After removal of 5 bases from V and 4 bases from J, the junction contained 5 bases not matched to a gene. There are 15 residues in the CDR3. The CDR3 sequence: CASSRDRGQYNEQFF. As DNA, the CDR3 is TGTGCCAGCAGTCGTGACAGGGGGCAATACAATGAGCAGTTCTTC.

The chain combines TRBV11-2 with TRBJ1-6; 10 bases line up with TRBD1. The germline V gene encodes CDR1 SGHAT and CDR2 FQNNGV. The ends lost 5 bases at V and 9 bases at J; junction bases unmatched: 4. The CDR3 length is 14 residues. The CDR3 spells CASSGQGGSSPLHF. CDR3 nucleotide sequence: TGTGCCAGCAGCGGACAGGGGGGGAGTTCACCCCTCCACTTT.

This rearrangement joins TRBV15 to TRBJ2-5; the D is unclear. V was cut by 5 bases and J by 5 bases, with 6 bases left in between. The V gene's germline CDR1 is LNHNV and CDR2 YYDKDF (reference sequence). The CDR3 runs to 11 residues. Here the CDR3 DNA reads TGTGCCACCAGCTGGCTTGAGACCCAGTACTTC. Translation gives CATSWLETQYF.

The V gene is TRBV2, the J gene TRBJ1-2; D gene unclear. The CDR3 is 11 residues long. V shed 8 bases and J shed 7 bases, with 11 bases lying between them. CDR1 is SNHLY and CDR2 is FYNNEI in the germline V gene. The CDR3 DNA reads TGTGCCAGCTGGCAAGATGGTGGCTACACCTTC. Protein sequence: CASWQDGGYTF.